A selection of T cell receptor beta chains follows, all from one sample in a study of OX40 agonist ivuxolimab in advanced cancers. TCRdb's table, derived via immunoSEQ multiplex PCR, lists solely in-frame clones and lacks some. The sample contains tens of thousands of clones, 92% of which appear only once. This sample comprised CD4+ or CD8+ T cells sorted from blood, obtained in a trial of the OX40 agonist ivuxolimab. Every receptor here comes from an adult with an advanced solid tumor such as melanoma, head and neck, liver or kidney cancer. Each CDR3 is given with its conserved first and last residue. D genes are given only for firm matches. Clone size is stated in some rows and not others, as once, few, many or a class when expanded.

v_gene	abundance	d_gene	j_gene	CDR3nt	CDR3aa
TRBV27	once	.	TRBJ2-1	TGTGCCAGCAGACAGACGGCCCAGCAGTGGGGGAATGAGCAGCTCTTC	CASRQTAQQWGNEQLF
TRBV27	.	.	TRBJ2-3	TGTGCCAGCAGTTTGTTTGCGGGTAGCACAGATACGCAGTATTTT	CASSLFAGSTDTQYF
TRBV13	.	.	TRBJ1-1	TGTGCCAGCAGCTTACCCCCCAGGGACGGAGCTTTCTTT	CASSLPPRDGAFF
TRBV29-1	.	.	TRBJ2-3	TGCAGCGTTGATTCAGAGTCTAGCACAGATACGCAGTATTTT	CSVDSESSTDTQYF
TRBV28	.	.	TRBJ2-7	TGTGCCAGCAGTTTAATGAGGGGCAACGAGCAGTACTTC	CASSLMRGNEQYF
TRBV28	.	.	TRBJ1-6	TGTGCCAGCAGTTTAGACCATTCACCCCTCCACTTT	CASSLDHSPLHF
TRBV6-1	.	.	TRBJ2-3	TGTGCCAGCAGTGTTGGTGTGGGAGTGAGCACAGATACGCAGTATTTT	CASSVGVGVSTDTQYF
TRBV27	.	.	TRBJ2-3	TGTGCCAGCAGTCTAAGTCCGCGGCCCCCCCCGGGCACAGATACGCAGTATTTT	CASSLSPRPPPGTDTQYF
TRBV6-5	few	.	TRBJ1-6	TGTGCCAGCAGTTACTATAGAGGCCCCAATTCACCCCTCCACTTT	CASSYYRGPNSPLHF
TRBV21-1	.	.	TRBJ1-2	TGTGCCAGCATTTGGGCCTCCAGGCTAGGCTATGGCTACACCTTC	CASIWASRLGYGYTF
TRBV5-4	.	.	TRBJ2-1	TGTGCCAGCAGCTCTCCTCCCTACAATGAGCAGTTCTTC	CASSSPPYNEQFF
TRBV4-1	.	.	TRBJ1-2	TGCGCCAGCAGCCGGCAGGCGGGAGCCGGCTACACCTTC	CASSRQAGAGYTF
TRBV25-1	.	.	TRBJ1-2	TGTGCCAGCAGTGATCAGGCCGCGGATGGCTACACCTTC	CASSDQAADGYTF
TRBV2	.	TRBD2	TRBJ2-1	TGTGCCAGCACTTCCGAAGCGGGAATCTACAATGAGCAGTTCTTC	CASTSEAGIYNEQFF
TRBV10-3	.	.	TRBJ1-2	TGTGCCATCAGTGAGTCGTTGCCGGTATACTATGGCTACACCTTC	CAISESLPVYYGYTF
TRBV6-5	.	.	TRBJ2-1	TGTGCCAGCAGTCCGGGACTGGGTTACAATGAGCAGTTCTTC	CASSPGLGYNEQFF
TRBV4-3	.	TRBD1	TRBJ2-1	TGCGCCAGCTCTCGACAGGGGGCGAATGAGCAGTTCTTC	CASSRQGANEQFF
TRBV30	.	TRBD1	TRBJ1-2	TGTGCCTGGGGATCGAGGGCAGGGGGTGGCTACACCTTC	CAWGSRAGGGYTF
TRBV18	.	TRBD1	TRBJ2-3	TGTGCCAGCTCAACCCGGACAGGGCCTTCCCTCTCCACAGATACGCAGTATTTT	CASSTRTGPSLSTDTQYF
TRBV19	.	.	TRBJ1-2	TGTGCCAGCGCCTTGACAGACCTCTATGGCTACACCTTC	CASALTDLYGYTF
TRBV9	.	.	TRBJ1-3	TGTGCCAGCAGCGTAGACGGGGGTCGTGGAAACACCATATATTTT	CASSVDGGRGNTIYF
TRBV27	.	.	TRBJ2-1	TGTGCCAGCAGTCTTGACAGAGGCAATGAGCAGTTCTTC	CASSLDRGNEQFF
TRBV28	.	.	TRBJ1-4	TGTGCCAGCAGTTTTCGGATTTTTAATGAAAAACTGTTTTTT	CASSFRIFNEKLFF
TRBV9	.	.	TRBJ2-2	TGTGCCAGCAGTTACGGTGGGGGGACCGGGGAGCTGTTTTTT	CASSYGGGTGELFF
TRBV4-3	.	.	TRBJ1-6	TGCGCCAGCAGCGACGGGACACCCCTCCACTTT	CASSDGTPLHF
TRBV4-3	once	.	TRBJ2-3	TGCGCCAGCAGCCAAACAGGGAGTAGCACAGATACGCAGTATTTT	CASSQTGSSTDTQYF
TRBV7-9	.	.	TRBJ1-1	TGTGCCAGCAGCTTAAGCCAGTTTGAAGCTTTCTTT	CASSLSQFEAFF
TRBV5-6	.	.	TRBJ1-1	TGTGCCAGCAGCTTGTACGGGGGCGCTGAAGCTTTCTTT	CASSLYGGAEAFF
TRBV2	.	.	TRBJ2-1	TGTGCCAGCAGTGAAAGGGGGATCCCCTTTAATGAGCAGTTCTTC	CASSERGIPFNEQFF
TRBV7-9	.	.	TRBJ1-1	TGTGCCAGCAGCCCGCAGGGGACTGAAGCTTTCTTT	CASSPQGTEAFF
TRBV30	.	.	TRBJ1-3	TGTGCCTGGAGTATAAGCACCATATATTTT	CAWSISTIYF
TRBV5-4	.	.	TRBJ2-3	TGTGCCAGCAGCAGCGGCCCAGATACGCAGTATTTT	CASSSGPDTQYF
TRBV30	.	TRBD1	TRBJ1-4	TGTGCCTGGAGTGCAGGGGGAGGGGAAAAACTGTTTTTT	CAWSAGGGEKLFF
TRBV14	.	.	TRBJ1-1	TGTGCCAGCAGCCAAGGGGCAGGGGTAAGGGACACTGAAGCTTTCTTT	CASSQGAGVRDTEAFF
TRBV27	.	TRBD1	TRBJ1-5	TGTGCCAGCAGTCGGACAGGTAATCAGCCCCAGCATTTT	CASSRTGNQPQHF
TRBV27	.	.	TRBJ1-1	TGTGCCAGCAGTTTCTTAGGGAGACGCACTGAAGCTTTCTTT	CASSFLGRRTEAFF
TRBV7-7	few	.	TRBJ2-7	TGTGCTAGCAGCTTAGGTGGAAGGGGGACCGAGCAGTACTTC	CASSLGGRGTEQYF
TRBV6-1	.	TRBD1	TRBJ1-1	TGTGCCAGCAGCGGGGACAGGGGTTTCGCTGAAGCTTTCTTT	CASSGDRGFAEAFF
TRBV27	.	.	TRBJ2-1	TGTGCCAGCAGTTTATTCGGGATCCCCTACAATGAGCAGTTCTTC	CASSLFGIPYNEQFF
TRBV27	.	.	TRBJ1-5	TGTGCCAGCAGTTCTCAGGGCAGGGAGAGCAATCAGCCCCAGCATTTT	CASSSQGRESNQPQHF
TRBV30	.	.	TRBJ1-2	TGTGCCTGGAGTTGGAGGGAGGAAAATGGCTACACCTTC	CAWSWREENGYTF
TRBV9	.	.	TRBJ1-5	TGTGCCAGCAGCGTAGGGGTGGCAGCAAATCAGCCCCAGCATTTT	CASSVGVAANQPQHF
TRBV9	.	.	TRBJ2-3	TGTGCCAGCAGCGTAGTCATTAGTACGTACAGTACGCAGTATTTT	CASSVVISTYSTQYF
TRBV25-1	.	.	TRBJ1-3	TGTGCCAGCAGTGCCTTGGGGGGAAACACCATATATTTT	CASSALGGNTIYF
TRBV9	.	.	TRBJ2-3	TGTGCCAGCAGCCCTAGGGTCCAAGATACGCAGTATTTT	CASSPRVQDTQYF
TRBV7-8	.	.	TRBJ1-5	TGTGCCAGCAGCTTAGGGTACCCGAGCAATCAGCCCCAGCATTTT	CASSLGYPSNQPQHF
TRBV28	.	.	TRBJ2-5	TGTGCCAGCAGTTTCAAAGAGACCCAGTACTTC	CASSFKETQYF
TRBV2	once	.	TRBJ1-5	TGTGCCAGCAGTGATGCAGGGGCCAATCAGCCCCAGCATTTT	CASSDAGANQPQHF
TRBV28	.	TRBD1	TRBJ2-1	TGTGCCAGCAGTACCTATGTGGCAGGGACAGGCTACGACAATGAGCAGTTCTTC	CASSTYVAGTGYDNEQFF
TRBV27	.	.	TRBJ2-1	TGTGCCAGCAGCGTCTTAGCGTTCAATGAGCAGTTCTTC	CASSVLAFNEQFF
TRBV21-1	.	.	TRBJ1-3	.	CASSNRDTEWGFGTSGNTIYF
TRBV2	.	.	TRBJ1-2	TGTGCCAGCAGTGAAGGCATCGGGGGCTATGGCTACACCTTC	CASSEGIGGYGYTF
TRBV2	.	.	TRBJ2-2	TGTGCCAGCACCCAGACCGCGAACACCGGGGAGCTGTTTTTT	CASTQTANTGELFF
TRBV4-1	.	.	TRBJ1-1	TGCGCCAGCAGCCTCGAACCGCAGCAGAACACTGAAGCTTTCTTT	CASSLEPQQNTEAFF
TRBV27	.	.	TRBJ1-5	TGTGCCAGCAGTTTAGCGATCAATCAGCCCCAGCATTTT	CASSLAINQPQHF
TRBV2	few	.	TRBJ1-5	TGTGCCAGCAGTGAATGGGCCATTAATCAGCCCCAGCATTTT	CASSEWAINQPQHF
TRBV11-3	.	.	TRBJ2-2	TGTGCCAGCAATGGGGCGACCGGGGAGCTGTTTTTT	CASNGATGELFF
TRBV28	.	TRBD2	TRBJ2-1	TGTGCCAGCAGTTTATTCCGACTAGCGGGCCTTGAGCAGTTCTTC	CASSLFRLAGLEQFF
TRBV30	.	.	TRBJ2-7	TGTGCCTGGAGCTCCAGGGGAGGCACCTACGAGCAGTACTTC	CAWSSRGGTYEQYF